This TCR beta chain was sequenced for a study of regulatory T cells in long-lasting Graves disease. Study-wide background: The criterion for persistent Graves' disease was over 5 years of antithyroid drugs with positive TSH receptor antibodies. General study results and limits: Relative to new patients (roughly 970), persistent patients exhibited greater sharing of public clonotypes (about 2,700).

iRepertoire HTBI primers and Arm-PCR of CDR3 regions built TCR beta libraries. TCRdb called the multiplex PCR reads again in MiXCR, with one record for every CDR3 protein. The repertoire holds approximately 350,000 distinct CDR3 sequences, with roughly 25% as singletons. Comment on this clonotype: Antigen unknown.

Time point: persistent/refractory GD, antithyroid drugs over 5 years with positive TRAb. PBMC-derived RNA was used for the TCR library. Graves' disease diagnosis used American Thyroid Association guidelines. The TCR was taken from a middle-aged woman with Graves disease. The starting material was peripheral blood mononuclear cells (PBMCs), obtained when the disease was refractory, from a patient treated with antithyroid drugs.

The CDR3 nucleotides are TGTGCCAGCCGCCCAGAGGAGGGGTTTTATGAAAAACTGTTTTTT. Protein product: CASRPEEGFYEKLFF. This chain joins TRBV28 and TRBJ1-4, with D perhaps matching TRBD1 (5 bases). This CDR3 has 15 amino acids. The ends were cut back, 8 bases at V and 6 bases at J, with 19 bases in the middle. CDR1 is MDHEN and CDR2 is SYDVKM in the germline V gene.